This TCR beta chain was identified during a study of T cells after yellow fever vaccination. Study-level points and caveats: When the response was secondary, it was weaker but reached its peak faster, day 5 versus 15. Overlap between CD4 and CD8 compartments was detected for a small share of clonotypes.

The sample holds a few counts of this clonotype. Its antigen is not known. It was through 5'RACE template switching that TCR cDNA was made, with a universal primer site and UMIs added. MiXCR was run by TCRdb on the 5' RACE reads, yielding one entry per CDR3 protein. Counted here are a few hundred thousand distinct CDR3 sequences, 6.8% occurring once; the ten biggest clones make up 18%. The CDR3 covers 18 residues. V lost 0 bases to trimming and J lost 1 base, with 13 bases between them. CDR1 and CDR2 (germline): MGHRA, YSYEKL. The material sequenced was PBMCs, taken around 45 days after the first yellow fever vaccination. This receptor was identified in a man younger than 35 who received the YFV17D yellow fever vaccine. The gene calls are TRBV4-1 and TRBJ1-6, with D unclear. The CDR3 nucleotides read TGCGCCAGCAGCCAAGATCTGTGGCGGGATTCCTATAATTCACCCCTCCACTTT. Protein sequence: CASSQDLWRDSYNSPLHF.